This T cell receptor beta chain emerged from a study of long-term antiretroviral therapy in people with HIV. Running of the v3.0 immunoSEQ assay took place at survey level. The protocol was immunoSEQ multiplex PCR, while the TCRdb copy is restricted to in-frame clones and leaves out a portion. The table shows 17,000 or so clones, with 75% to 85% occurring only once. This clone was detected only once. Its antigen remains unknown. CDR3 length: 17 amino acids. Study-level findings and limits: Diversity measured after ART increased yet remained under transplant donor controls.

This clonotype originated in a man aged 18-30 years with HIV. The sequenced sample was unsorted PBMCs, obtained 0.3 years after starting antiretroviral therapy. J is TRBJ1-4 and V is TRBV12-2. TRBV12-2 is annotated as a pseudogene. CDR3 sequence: CASRQRTEPATNEKLFF. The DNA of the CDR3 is TGTGCAAGTCGCCAACGGACGGAACCAGCAACTAATGAAAAACTGTTTTTT.